These T cell receptor beta chains were read from a single sample in a study of T cells expressing NK-cell markers. Reanalyzing the 5' RACE reads, TCRdb keeps one entry per CDR3 protein, without DNA. The repertoire shows under 500,000 distinct CDR3 sequences; the top ten hold 7.3%. Input material: blood T cells: a sorted CD56 or NKG2C T cell subset, CD4+ or CD8+ T cells, or bulk PBMC T cells (not recorded which). Every receptor here comes from a woman aged 18 to 75 in good health. Each CDR3 is given with its conserved first and last residue.

TRBV12-3/TRBV12-4	TRBJ1-4	CASSFGRGPEKLFF
TRBV14	TRBJ2-4	CASIPPDRLYGKNIQYF
TRBV5-1	TRBJ2-3	CASSLRQITDTQYF
TRBV12-3/TRBV12-4	TRBJ2-3	CASSFVTSGSADTQYF
TRBV5-6	TRBJ2-2	CASGRYLANTGELFF
TRBV4-3	TRBJ2-5	CASSLSTGPETQYF
TRBV11-2	TRBJ1-2	CASSPTTGLPYGYTF
TRBV6-1	TRBJ2-5	CASSRTSTSETQYF
TRBV18	TRBJ1-2	CASSTVGYRGGYGYTF
TRBV4-3	TRBJ2-1	CASLRSWTSGAYEQFF
TRBV28	TRBJ2-5	CASCWEDGRETQYF
TRBV29-1	TRBJ2-3	CSVDKGTDTQYF
TRBV12-3/TRBV12-4	TRBJ1-6	CASSQGSKSPLHF
TRBV29-1	TRBJ1-5	CSVGQGSSNQPQHF
TRBV20-1	TRBJ2-1	CSARDRSSANYNEQFF
TRBV30	TRBJ2-3	CAWSGVSRDTQYF
TRBV6-2/TRBV6-3	TRBJ2-5	CASSYLAGEPRETQYF
TRBV6-1	TRBJ1-2	CASTGTDYYGYTF
TRBV27	TRBJ1-2	CASSFRGGIGYTF
TRBV7-8	TRBJ1-5	CASSIARGDQPQHF
TRBV7-9	TRBJ2-1	CASSEQVGSYNEQFF
TRBV4-2	TRBJ2-5	CASSPRVAGMFQETQYF
TRBV5-6	TRBJ2-1	CASSDGQGAREQFF
TRBV7-2	TRBJ1-2	CASSPGTGKDGYTF
TRBV7-3	TRBJ2-1	CASTPTGSGYNEQFF
TRBV20-1	TRBJ1-5	CSARFPGSQPQHF
TRBV5-6	TRBJ2-2	CASSLLGRENTGELFF
TRBV7-2	TRBJ2-3	CASSWTRGGDTQYF
TRBV7-2	TRBJ1-1	CASSLVRTGPSEAFF
TRBV12-3/TRBV12-4	TRBJ2-1	CASSLRVVEQFF
TRBV12-3/TRBV12-4	TRBJ2-7	CASSFVLASYEQYF
TRBV20-1	TRBJ2-3	CSARDLAGLRYTQYF
TRBV9	TRBJ2-5	CASSVSPFQETQYF
TRBV25-1	TRBJ1-2	CASSGGKGLTYGYTF
TRBV15	TRBJ2-5	CATSRDSSFQETQYF